Following are 27 T cell receptor beta chains from one sample sequenced in a study of blood T cell repertoires in COVID-19. Some clones are missing from TCRdb's copy, which holds only in-frame ones; the method was immunoSEQ multiplex PCR. The repertoire holds 60,000 or so clones, with 75% to 90% as singletons. The sample taken for sequencing was peripheral blood. The receptor source for this set is an elderly man with acute or convalescent COVID-19.

The CDR3 protein is CASSSSPRQASSYNEQFF. The CDR3 nucleotides are TGCGCCAGCAGCTCCTCTCCCCGACAGGCTAGCTCCTACAATGAGCAGTTCTTC. V gene TRBV5-1 combines with J gene TRBJ2-1; maybe TRBD1 (6 bases). From germline, CDR1 is SGHRS and CDR2 YFSETQ. The CDR3 spans 18 residues. V was shortened by 3 bases and J by 0 bases, with 19 bases between the two germline ends.

A single count supports this clone. As DNA, the CDR3 is TGTGCCAGCAGTGAAACGGGACAATATCAGCCCCAGCATTTT. It specifies CASSETGQYQPQHF. This chain connects TRBV2 to TRBJ1-5; perhaps TRBD1 as D (6 bases). The CDR3 is 14 amino acids. Germline V lookup: CDR1 SNHLY, CDR2 FYNNEI. Trimming pared 2 bases from V and 5 bases from J, leaving 10 bases between.

Comments on this clone: Different DNA sequences within this sample yield the same CDR3. This chain links TRBV7-9 with TRBJ2-1; D may be TRBD2 (6 bases). V was trimmed by 5 bases and J by 7 bases, leaving 21 bases between them. The CDR3 extends over 16 amino acids. The germline CDR1 and CDR2 sequences are SEHNR and FQNEAQ (reference sequence). The CDR3 bases are TGTGCCAGCAGCCCCCGGGACTCCCCCCCTGTAAATGAGCAGTTCTTC. Protein sequence: CASSPRDSPPVNEQFF. The full variable domain, in which reference TRBV7-9 and TRBJ2-1 provide the parts outside the CDR3, is DTGVSQNPRHKITKRGQNVTFRCDPISEHNRLYWYRQTLGQGPEFLTYFQNEAQLEKSRLLSDRFSAERPKGSFSTLEIQRTEQGDSAMYLCASSPRDSPPVNEQFFGPGTRLTVL.

The DNA for the CDR3 is TGTGCCAGCAGCGCCCTCCCGGGACAGGGTTCCCCGAGTGGAGAGACCCAGTACTTC. Translated: CASSALPGQGSPSGETQYF. The rearrangement joins TRBV7-9 to TRBJ2-5, with 9 bases matching TRBD1. From germline, CDR1 is SEHNR and CDR2 FQNEAQ (reference sequence). V was pared by 5 bases and J by 4 bases, with 20 bases of the junction left unmatched. The CDR3 consists of 19 residues.

The gene calls are TRBV4-2 and TRBJ2-3, with TRBD1 matching over 8 bases. The CDR3 loop spans 16 amino acids. V dropped 4 bases and J dropped 1; count of bases not matched to a gene: 7. The germline V gene encodes CDR1 LGHNA and CDR2 YNFKEQ. CDR3 residues: CASSPRTGSGTDTQYF. The CDR3 nucleotides read TGTGCCAGCAGCCCGCGGACAGGGTCGGGCACAGATACGCAGTATTTT.

This clone showed up just a few times. This rearrangement joins TRBV9 to TRBJ2-7; D uncertain. There are 13 residues in the CDR3. CDR1 is SGDLS and CDR2 is YYNGEE in the germline V gene. V lost 0 bases and J 4 bases, leaving 8 bases between the germline ends. The CDR3 coding sequence is TGTGCCAGCAGCGTAGTTCCAGGTTACGAGCAGTACTTC. It specifies CASSVVPGYEQYF.

The J gene is TRBJ2-5, the V gene TRBV5-6, with D possibly being TRBD2 (5 bases). The CDR3 sequence is 14 residues long. Per the germline V gene, CDR1 is SGHDT and CDR2 is YYEEEE. V was clipped by 1 base and J by 2 bases, with 9 bases between them. CDR3 DNA sequence: TGTGCCAGCAGCTTGCGAAGCGGACAAGAGACCCAGTACTTC. Translated, it gives CASSLRSGQETQYF.

The chain has TRBV7-2 and TRBJ2-5; 9 nucleotides agree with TRBD2. In germline, CDR1 is SGHTA, CDR2 FQGNSA. V trimming: 3 bases; J trimming: 4 bases; junction bases outside the gene matches: 3. The CDR3 loop spans 14 amino acids. CDR3 loop: CASSFSGGPETQYF. CDR3 bases: TGTGCCAGCAGCTTCAGCGGGGGGCCAGAGACCCAGTACTTC.

The chain links TRBV5-1 to TRBJ1-4, with D possibly being TRBD1 (5 bases). Trimming removed 5 bases from V and 5 bases from J, with 10 bases in between. Germline-derived CDR1 and CDR2 are SGHRS and YFSETQ. This CDR3 is built from 13 residues. The CDR3 nucleotides read TGCGCCAGCAGGGGGGGTTCGAATGAAAAACTGTTTTTT. This encodes CASRGGSNEKLFF.

J is TRBJ1-2 and V is TRBV3-1 (or the pseudogene TRBV3-2); TRBD1 is a possible D gene (6 bases). Per germline, CDR1 LGHDT and CDR2 YNNKEL (reference sequence). The length of the CDR3 is 16 residues. Trimming pared 1 base from V and 4 bases from J, leaving 16 bases between. The CDR3: CASSQVPGGGSYGYTF. The CDR3 region has the DNA TGTGCCAGCAGCCAAGTTCCGGGGGGGGGCTCCTATGGCTACACCTTC.

This sequence joins TRBV5-1 and TRBJ1-4, with 9 bases that match TRBD1. The CDR3 length is 17 residues. With V trimmed by 4 bases and J by 1 base, 8 bases remained unmatched. The V gene's germline CDR1 is SGHRS and CDR2 YFSETQ. The CDR3 DNA reads as TGCGCCAGCAGCAAGGGACAGGGAATGCGAACTAATGAAAAACTGTTTTTT. Translation gives CASSKGQGMRTNEKLFF.

J is TRBJ1-1 and V is TRBV13; tentative D call: TRBD1 (5 bases). Germline lookup yields CDR1 PRHDT and CDR2 FYEKMQ (reference sequence). This CDR3 has 14 amino acids. The V end was cut by 5 bases, the J end by 1 base, with 11 bases between. This CDR3 is CASSPQGKNTEAFF. In DNA, the CDR3 is TGTGCCAGCAGCCCCCAGGGTAAGAACACTGAAGCTTTCTTT.

J is TRBJ2-3 and V is TRBV10-1, with 7 bases fitting TRBD2. Trimming removed 8 bases from V and 0 bases from J; junction bases left unmatched: 5. The germline V gene encodes CDR1 WNHNN and CDR2 SYGVQD (reference sequence). The CDR3 loop spans 14 amino acids. CDR3 region: CASQAGPSTDTQYF. Written as DNA, the CDR3 is TGCGCCAGCCAAGCGGGGCCTAGCACAGATACGCAGTATTTT.

The chain links TRBV5-5 to TRBJ1-4; the match to TRBD1 covers 7 bases. The CDR3 extends over 14 amino acids. Trimming removed 0 bases from V and 8 bases from J; junction bases left unmatched: 4. In germline, CDR1 is SGHKS, CDR2 YYEKEE (reference sequence). The CDR3 DNA is TGTGCCAGCAGCTTGGAGGGGGCTGGGGAAAAACTGTTTTTT. The encoded protein is CASSLEGAGEKLFF.

This chain uses TRBV19 with TRBJ2-2, with a weak D call TRBD1 (5 bases). The V gene's germline CDR1 is LNHDA and CDR2 SQIVND (reference sequence). The CDR3 contains 15 residues. Trimming took off 3 bases at V and 1 base at J, with 9 bases between the two ends. This CDR3 reads CASSIQGQNTGELFF. In DNA, the CDR3 is TGTGCCAGTAGTATTCAGGGCCAGAACACCGGGGAGCTGTTTTTT.

The chain carries TRBV19 and TRBJ1-2, with 7 bases fitting TRBD1. The CDR3 has 14 amino acids. Germline V gene lookup returns CDR1 LNHDA and CDR2 SQIVND (reference sequence). The V and J ends lost 3 bases and 7 bases, in that order; junction bases with no gene match: 8. CDR3 sequence reads: CASSIGQALLGYTF. CDR3 nucleotide sequence: TGTGCCAGTAGTATCGGACAGGCACTCCTTGGCTACACCTTC. The complete variable domain, with remaining parts taken from reference TRBV19 and TRBJ1-2, reads DGGITQSPKYLFRKEGQNVTLSCEQNLNHDAMYWYRQDPGQGLRLIYYSQIVNDFQKGDIAEGYSVSREKKESFPLTVTSAQKNPTAFYLCASSIGQALLGYTFGSGTRLTVV.

This clone was seen a handful of times. V is TRBV5-1 and J is TRBJ1-6, with 7 positions matching TRBD1. This CDR3 has 15 amino acids. Looked up from germline, CDR1 is SGHRS and CDR2 is YFSETQ. The junction had 5 bases not matched to a gene; V was cut back by 0 bases and J by 8 bases. In DNA, the CDR3 is TGCGCCAGCAGCTTGGGACAGGGTGATTATTCACCCCTCCACTTT. It encodes CASSLGQGDYSPLHF.

The chain employs TRBV3-1 (or the pseudogene TRBV3-2) and TRBJ2-1; D gene uncertain. This CDR3 contains 15 residues. CDR1 LGHDT and CDR2 YNNKEL come from the germline V gene (reference sequence). Trimming stripped 3 bases from V and 0 bases from J, with 9 bases between. The CDR3 loop is CASSHPSSSYNEQFF. CDR3 DNA: TGTGCCAGCAGCCACCCGTCTAGCTCCTACAATGAGCAGTTCTTC.

The CDR3 loop reads CASSQGQGNQPQHF. CDR3 sequence (DNA): TGTGCCAGCAGCCAAGGACAGGGCAATCAGCCCCAGCATTTT. The chain employs TRBV16 and TRBJ1-5; 7 positions match TRBD1. Trimming removed 2 bases from V and 2 bases from J; junction bases left unmatched: 0. CDR3 length equals 14 residues. Germline CDR1 and CDR2: KGHSY and FQNENV.

The genes are TRBV28 and TRBJ1-1; 8 nucleotides align to TRBD1. After removal of 6 bases from V and 7 bases from J, the junction contained 7 bases not matched to a gene. This CDR3 region has 13 residues. Germline loops: CDR1 MDHEN, CDR2 SYDVKM. Written as DNA, the CDR3 is TGTGCCAGCAGCACAACGGACAGGGTTGAAGCTTTCTTT. Translation gives CASSTTDRVEAFF. Supplemented by reference TRBV28 and TRBJ1-1, the full variable domain reads DVKVTQSSRYLVKRTGEKVFLECVQDMDHENMFWYRQDPGLGLRLIYFSYDVKMKEKGDIPEGYSVSREKKERFSLILESASTNQTSMYLCASSTTDRVEAFFGQGTRLTVV.

This clone was observed a single time. V and J are TRBV6-1 and TRBJ1-4; D gene unclear. From germline, CDR1 is MNHNS and CDR2 SASEGT. CDR3 length equals 15 residues. V was cut by 2 bases and J by 1 base, with 8 bases left in between. The CDR3 DNA reads TGTGCCAGCAGTGAATCTGGAGTAACTAATGAAAAACTGTTTTTT. Amino acids: CASSESGVTNEKLFF.

The chain combines TRBV5-4 with TRBJ2-4, with D possibly being TRBD1 (5 bases). The CDR3 has 15 residues. V was cut by 2 bases and J by 1 base, with 10 bases left in between. The germline V gene has CDR1 SGHNT and CDR2 YYREEE (reference sequence). The CDR3 nucleotides read TGTGCCAGCAGCTTAGGGGTGGGGGCCAAAAACATTCAGTACTTC. Its translation: CASSLGVGAKNIQYF.

This chain uses TRBV2 with TRBJ2-3; 9 nucleotides match TRBD1. J was trimmed by 4 bases and V by 3 bases; bases with no gene match: 5. The CDR3 totals 15 residues. Germline assignment: CDR1 SNHLY and CDR2 FYNNEI. The CDR3 sequence is CASSEWGTGPDTQYF. The CDR3 DNA reads as TGTGCCAGCAGTGAGTGGGGGACAGGGCCAGATACGCAGTATTTT. The whole variable domain, remainder taken from reference TRBV2 and TRBJ2-3, is EPEVTQTPSHQVTQMGQEVILRCVPISNHLYFYWYRQILGQKVEFLVSFYNNEISEKSEIFDDQFSVERPDGSNFTLKIRSTKLEDSAMYFCASSEWGTGPDTQYFGPGTRLTVL.

The chain couples TRBV2 to TRBJ1-5; D is possibly TRBD1 (6 bases). Germline CDR1 reads SNHLY; CDR2 reads FYNNEI. The CDR3 runs to 17 residues. V lost 6 bases to trimming and J lost 4 bases, with 22 bases between them. The chain's CDR3 is CASRKGGGDTPNQPQHF. CDR3 DNA: TGTGCCAGCAGAAAGGGGGGAGGGGACACACCAAATCAGCCCCAGCATTTT.

The J gene is TRBJ2-1, the V gene TRBV7-8; TRBD2 might be the D (5 bases). The CDR3 is made up of 15 amino acids. Looked up from germline, CDR1 is SGHVS and CDR2 is FQNEAQ. V lost 1 base, J lost 0 bases, and 7 bases lay in between. This chain's CDR3 is CASSLGTDSYNEQFF. The CDR3 coding sequence is TGTGCCAGCAGCTTAGGGACTGACTCCTACAATGAGCAGTTCTTC.

V is TRBV5-4 and J is TRBJ2-1; D ambiguous. The V end lost 1 base, the J end lost 0 bases, and 11 bases lay between the germline ends. This CDR3 region has 16 residues. Germline V gives CDR1 SGHNT, CDR2 YYREEE (reference sequence). CDR3: CASSLTLTSSYNEQFF. The CDR3 coding sequence is TGTGCCAGCAGCTTGACACTAACGAGCTCCTACAATGAGCAGTTCTTC.

V usage is TRBV10-2 and J usage is TRBJ1-1; TRBD1 might be the D (5 bases). CDR1 WSHSY and CDR2 SAAADI come from the germline V gene. The CDR3 extends over 13 amino acids. V lost 3 bases and J lost 4, with 9 bases in between. The CDR3 nucleotides are TGCGCCAGCAGTGAACCGGGGGGCACTGAAGCTTTCTTT. Translating it yields CASSEPGGTEAFF.